What follows are 18 T cell receptor beta chains derived from one specimen sequenced in a study of OX40 agonist ivuxolimab in advanced cancers. Profiled with immunoSEQ multiplex PCR; TCRdb holds only in-frame clones, not every one. This sample yields about 84,000 clones, of which about 89% are seen a single time; around 0.39% belongs to the top ten. Sequenced material: CD4+ or CD8+ T cells sorted from blood, taken in a trial of the OX40 agonist ivuxolimab. All receptors come from an adult with an advanced solid tumor such as melanoma, head and neck, liver or kidney cancer.

The chain joins TRBV7-3 to TRBJ2-3, with 8 bases fitting TRBD1. V trimming: 5 bases; J trimming: 6 bases; junction bases outside the gene matches: 7. The CDR3 sequence is 14 residues long. Germline values: CDR1 SGHTA, CDR2 FQGTGA. The CDR3 is CASSRGQGLDTQYF. For the CDR3, the DNA is TGTGCCAGCAGCCGCGGACAGGGTCTGGATACGCAGTATTTT.

This rearrangement joins TRBV6-5 to TRBJ2-5, with 9 nucleotides matching TRBD1. Germline V gene lookup returns CDR1 MNHEY and CDR2 SVGAGI. V was pared by 6 bases and J by 5 bases, with 7 bases of the junction left unmatched. This CDR3 contains 14 residues. CDR3 residues: CASSLDRGGETQYF. Written as DNA, the CDR3 is TGTGCCAGCAGCCTGGACAGGGGAGGCGAGACCCAGTACTTC.

This clone was recorded only once. The V and J genes are TRBV29-1 and TRBJ1-1, with TRBD1 as a possible D gene (6 bases). The CDR3 runs to 12 residues. Trimming removed 7 bases at V and 7 bases at J, with 16 bases between. Germline lookup yields CDR1 SQVTM and CDR2 ANQGSEA. CDR3: CSGAGVRGEAFF. The CDR3 region has the DNA TGCAGCGGCGCAGGGGTGCGGGGTGAAGCTTTCTTT.

The chain has TRBV7-9 and TRBJ2-7; 7 bases fit TRBD1. Trimming took 1 base from V and 4 from J; bases not matched to a gene: 13. The CDR3 has 17 amino acids. Germline CDR1 is SEHNR and CDR2 is FQNEAQ (reference sequence). CDR3 residues: CASSLGARRQGSYEQYF. CDR3 coding DNA: TGTGCCAGCAGCTTAGGCGCTCGAAGACAGGGCAGTTACGAGCAGTACTTC.

The rearrangement links TRBV19 to TRBJ2-2, with 7 bases matching TRBD2. This CDR3 is 15 amino acids long. Germline CDR1 LNHDA, CDR2 SQIVND (reference sequence). The V and J ends lost 3 bases and 6 bases, in that order; junction bases with no gene match: 7. The CDR3 loop is CASSIRRETAGELFF. DNA of the CDR3: TGTGCCAGTAGTATTAGGCGGGAGACCGCCGGGGAGCTGTTTTTT.

The chain uses TRBV19 and TRBJ1-3; D ambiguous. V was cut by 5 bases and J by 0 bases, with 8 bases left in between. Germline V CDR1 and CDR2: LNHDA, SQIVND (reference sequence). The CDR3 totals 14 residues. In nucleotides, the CDR3 is TGTGCCAGTAGTTTACGAAGCTCTGGAAACACCATATATTTT. This translates into CASSLRSSGNTIYF.

V is TRBV5-1 and J is TRBJ2-1; 8 nucleotides align to TRBD2. CDR1 is SGHRS, CDR2 YFSETQ, per germline. Losses at the gene ends were 1 base for V and 7 bases for J; bases not matched to a gene: 7. The CDR3 loop spans 15 amino acids. The DNA for the CDR3 is TGCGCCAGCAGCTTGCTCGGACTAGCCGTAAATGAGCAGTTCTTC. Residues: CASSLLGLAVNEQFF.

The rearrangement uses TRBV29-1 and TRBJ1-2; D is undetermined. CDR1 is SQVTM and CDR2 is ANQGSEA in the germline V gene. The CDR3 totals 13 residues. Trimming cost V 6 bases and J 0 bases, with 11 bases left between them. The CDR3, as DNA: TGCAGCGTAATTATAGTTACTAACTATGGCTACACCTTC. Translating it yields CSVIIVTNYGYTF. The variable domain in full, completed from reference TRBV29-1 and TRBJ1-2, reads SAVISQKPSRDICQRGTSLTIQCQVDSQVTMMFWYRQQPGQSLTLIATANQGSEATYESGFVIDKFPISRPNLTFSTLTVSNMSPEDSSIYLCSVIIVTNYGYTFGSGTRLTVV.

The chain carries TRBV30 and TRBJ2-3; D not resolved. The CDR3 covers 12 residues. Deletions cut 5 bases from V and 2 bases from J, with 8 bases between. Germline lookup yields CDR1 GTSNPN and CDR2 SVGIG (reference sequence). The CDR3 sequence: CAWRWDTDTQYF. The CDR3, as DNA: TGTGCCTGGCGTTGGGACACAGATACGCAGTATTTT.

The V and J genes are TRBV9 and TRBJ2-7, with a possible D match to TRBD2 (6 bases). Germline CDR1 reads SGDLS; CDR2 reads YYNGEE. Between the trimmed V and J ends, which lost 0 bases and 2 bases, there was a span of 12 bases. The CDR3 covers 15 residues. The CDR3 reads CASSVASGVTYEQYF. The CDR3 nucleotides are TGTGCCAGCAGCGTAGCCTCGGGAGTTACCTACGAGCAGTACTTC.

V gene TRBV23-1 combines with J gene TRBJ2-7; a weak D match, TRBD1 (6 bases). TRBV23-1 is labeled an ORF, and its function is uncertain. V was pared by 4 bases and J by 3 bases, with 19 bases between. The CDR3 runs 16 residues. The CDR3 sequence: CASSPHLPRTVYEQYF. The DNA of the CDR3 is TGCGCCAGCAGTCCTCACCTACCTCGGACAGTCTACGAGCAGTACTTC.

CDR3 DNA: TGCGCCAGCAGCCGACAGGGGGGTAACTACGAGCAGTACTTC. As protein: CASSRQGGNYEQYF. V is TRBV4-3 and J is TRBJ2-7; the match to TRBD1 covers 9 bases. In germline, CDR1 is LGHNA, CDR2 YSLEER. V lost 4 bases to trimming and J lost 3 bases; unmatched junction nucleotides: 4. This CDR3 spans 14 amino acids.

This clone was counted only a few times. The chain employs TRBV7-9 and TRBJ2-7, with 13 bases that match TRBD2. The CDR3 runs to 19 residues. The J segment lost 3 bases and the V segment lost 1 base, leaving 12 bases of the junction unmatched. Germline values: CDR1 SEHNR, CDR2 FQNEAQ (reference sequence). CDR3: CASSLGLAGGPHDGYEQYF. The CDR3 DNA is TGTGCCAGCAGCTTAGGACTAGCGGGAGGCCCCCATGACGGCTACGAGCAGTACTTC.

On this clone: The same CDR3 arises from other DNA sequences in this sample as well. The gene calls are TRBV30 and TRBJ1-6; 11 bases align to TRBD1. This CDR3 region has 14 residues. V shed 8 bases, J shed 13 bases, and the junction held 13 bases outside the gene matches. Per the germline V gene, CDR1 is GTSNPN and CDR2 is SVGIG (reference sequence). In nucleotides, the CDR3 is TGTGCCGGGGGGGGGCCGGGACAGGGGGTCCCCCTCCACTTT. Amino acid sequence: CAGGGPGQGVPLHF.

The gene calls are TRBV18 and TRBJ1-1; 9 bases match TRBD1. Germline V CDR1 and CDR2: KGHSH, LQKENI. V dropped 6 bases and J dropped 7; count of bases not matched to a gene: 6. CDR3 size: 13 residues. CDR3 region: CASSPGTGLEAFF. The CDR3 DNA is TGTGCCAGCTCCCCCGGGACAGGGCTTGAAGCTTTCTTT.

This chain links TRBV6-5 with TRBJ2-5; D is ambiguous. The CDR3 covers 13 residues. Germline lookup yields CDR1 MNHEY and CDR2 SVGAGI. The V end lost 5 bases, the J end lost 2 bases, and 9 bases lay between the germline ends. CDR3 DNA: TGTGCCAGCAGTCGGACGTTACAAGAGACCCAGTACTTC. Protein: CASSRTLQETQYF.

This rearrangement joins TRBV5-1 to TRBJ1-3, with 7 bases aligning to TRBD1. Per germline, CDR1 SGHRS and CDR2 YFSETQ. The CDR3 has 15 amino acids. The trim removed 4 bases at V and 0 bases at J, leaving 4 bases unmatched. The CDR3 is CASSATGFSGNTIYF. For the CDR3, the DNA is TGCGCCAGCAGCGCGACAGGGTTCTCTGGAAACACCATATATTTT.

The chain uses TRBV28 and TRBJ2-3; D is uncertain. CDR3 length: 12 residues. The germline CDR1 and CDR2 sequences are MDHEN and SYDVKM. The V and J ends lost 5 bases and 5 bases respectively, with 8 bases between them. The CDR3 sequence: CASSIPGDTQYF. CDR3 sequence (DNA): TGTGCCAGCAGTATACCCGGAGATACGCAGTATTTT.